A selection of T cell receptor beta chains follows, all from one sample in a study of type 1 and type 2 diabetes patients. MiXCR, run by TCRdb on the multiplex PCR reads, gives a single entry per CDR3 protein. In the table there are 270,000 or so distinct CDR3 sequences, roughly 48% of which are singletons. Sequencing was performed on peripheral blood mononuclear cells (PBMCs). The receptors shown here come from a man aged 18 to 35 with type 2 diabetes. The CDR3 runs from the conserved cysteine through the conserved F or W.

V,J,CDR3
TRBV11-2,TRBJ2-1,CASSSAWGSSSYNEQFF
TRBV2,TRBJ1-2,CASSGQDYGYTF
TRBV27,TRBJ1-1,CASSFRTGLNTEAFF
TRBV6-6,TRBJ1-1,CASSYSISTEAFF
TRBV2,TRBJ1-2,CASSAGANYGYTF
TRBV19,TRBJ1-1,CASQDRANEAFF
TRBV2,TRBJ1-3,CASSRQGTGNTIYF
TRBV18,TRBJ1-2,CASSVVSPRGRSGYGYTF
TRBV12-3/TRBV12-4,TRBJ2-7,CASSMGHLAYEQYF
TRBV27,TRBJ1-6,CASSSGPGLNNSPLHF
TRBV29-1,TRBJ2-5,CSVEGTERETQYF
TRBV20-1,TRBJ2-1,CSARDWGLAGRGVNEQFF
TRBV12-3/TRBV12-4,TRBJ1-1,CASSWGSETVNTEAFF
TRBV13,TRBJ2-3,CASSFGPLTPSTDTQYF
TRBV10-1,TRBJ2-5,CASSDDGRVTQYF
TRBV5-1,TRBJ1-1,CASSRDRMNTEAFF
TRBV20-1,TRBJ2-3,CSSITSGSTDTQYF
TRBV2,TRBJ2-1,CASSEARAEQFF
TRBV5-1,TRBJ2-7,CASKLADHYEQYF
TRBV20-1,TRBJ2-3,CSARDLTNTDTQYF
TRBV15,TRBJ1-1,CATTKRWGDRGTEAFF
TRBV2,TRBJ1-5,CASHGGRGQPQHF
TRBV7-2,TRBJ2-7,CASSLTLTGEQYF
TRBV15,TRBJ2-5,CAAKRGREETQYF
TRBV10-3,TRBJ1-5,CAISESDRDSNQPQHF
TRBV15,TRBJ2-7,CATSTPEGRYEQYF
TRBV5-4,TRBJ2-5,CASSSLAGDQETQYF
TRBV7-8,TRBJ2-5,CASSQQGVETQYF
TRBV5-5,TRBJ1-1,CASSFSGGRSTEAFF
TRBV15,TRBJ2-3,CATSRASASEYTDTQYF
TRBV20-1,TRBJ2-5,CSATSGLAGGGETQYF
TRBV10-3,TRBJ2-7,CAIHGGGETYEQYF
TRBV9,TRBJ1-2,CASSANRVGYTF
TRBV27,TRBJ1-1,CASSRDRSNTEAFF
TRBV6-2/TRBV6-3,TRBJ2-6,CASSHTGSGANVLTF
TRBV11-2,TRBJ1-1,CASSSEPTGLNTEALF
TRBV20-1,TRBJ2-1,CSARELAGALYNEQFF
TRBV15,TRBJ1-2,CATGDRGSGYTF
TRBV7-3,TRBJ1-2,CASSLKAGPNYGYTF
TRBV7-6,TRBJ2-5,CASRGAGEETQYF
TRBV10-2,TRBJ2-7,CASSVSSLGAIGEQYF
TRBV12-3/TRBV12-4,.,CASGNNEQFF
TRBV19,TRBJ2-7,CASSIGPAAGGPYEQYF
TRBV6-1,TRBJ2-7,CASSEAGDTAYKQYF
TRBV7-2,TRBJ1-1,CASSWGTGANTEAFF
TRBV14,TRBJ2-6,CASSQLGSGASGANVLTF
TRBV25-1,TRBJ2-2,CASSEYGPGELFF
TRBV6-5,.,CATHREGEQFF